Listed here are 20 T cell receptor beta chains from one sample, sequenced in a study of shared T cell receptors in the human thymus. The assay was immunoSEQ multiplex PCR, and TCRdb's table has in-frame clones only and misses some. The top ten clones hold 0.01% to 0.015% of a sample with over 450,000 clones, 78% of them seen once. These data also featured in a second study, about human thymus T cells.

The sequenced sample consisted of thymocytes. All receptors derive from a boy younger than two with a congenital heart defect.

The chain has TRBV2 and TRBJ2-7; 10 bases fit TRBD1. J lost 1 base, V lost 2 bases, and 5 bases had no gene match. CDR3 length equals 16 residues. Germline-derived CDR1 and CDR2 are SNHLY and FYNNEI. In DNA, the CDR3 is TGTGCCAGCAGTGAATGGGGGGACAGGGGTTCCTACGAGCAGTACTTC. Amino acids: CASSEWGDRGSYEQYF. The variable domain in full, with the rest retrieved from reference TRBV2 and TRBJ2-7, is EPEVTQTPSHQVTQMGQEVILRCVPISNHLYFYWYRQILGQKVEFLVSFYNNEISEKSEIFDDQFSVERPDGSNFTLKIRSTKLEDSAMYFCASSEWGDRGSYEQYFGPGTRLTVT.

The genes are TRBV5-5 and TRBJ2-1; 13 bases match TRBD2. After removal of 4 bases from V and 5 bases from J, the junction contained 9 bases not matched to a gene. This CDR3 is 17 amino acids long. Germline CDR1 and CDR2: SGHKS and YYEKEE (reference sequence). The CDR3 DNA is TGTGCCAGCAGCCGGACTAGCGGGAGCACCCGGGACAATGAGCAGTTCTTC. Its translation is CASSRTSGSTRDNEQFF.

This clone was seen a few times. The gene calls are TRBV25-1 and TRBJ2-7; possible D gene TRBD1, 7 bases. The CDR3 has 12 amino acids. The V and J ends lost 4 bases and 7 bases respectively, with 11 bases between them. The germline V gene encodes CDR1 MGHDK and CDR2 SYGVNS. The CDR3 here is CASSGQGGEQYF. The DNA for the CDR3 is TGTGCCAGCAGTGGCCAGGGGGGTGAGCAGTACTTC.

The CDR3 region is CASSLTRSGSSYNEQFF. In nucleotides, the CDR3 is TGTGCCAGCAGCTTAACTCGGTCTGGGAGCTCCTACAATGAGCAGTTCTTC. The J gene is TRBJ2-1, the V gene TRBV11-2; D is perhaps TRBD2 (5 bases). The length of the CDR3 is 17 residues. The germline gives CDR1 SGHAT, CDR2 FQNNGV. V dropped 2 bases and J dropped 0 bases, with 14 bases sitting between them.

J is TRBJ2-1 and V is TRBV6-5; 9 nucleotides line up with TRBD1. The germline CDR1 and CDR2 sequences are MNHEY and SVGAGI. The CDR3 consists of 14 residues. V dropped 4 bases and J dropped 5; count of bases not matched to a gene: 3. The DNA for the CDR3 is TGTGCCAGCAGTTGGGACAGGGAAGACAATGAGCAGTTCTTC. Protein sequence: CASSWDREDNEQFF.

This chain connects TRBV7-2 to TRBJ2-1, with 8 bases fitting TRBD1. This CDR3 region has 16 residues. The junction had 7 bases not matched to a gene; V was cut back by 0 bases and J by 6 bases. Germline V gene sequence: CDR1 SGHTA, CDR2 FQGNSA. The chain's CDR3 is CASSLAAQGARNEQFF. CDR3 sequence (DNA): TGTGCCAGCAGCTTAGCCGCCCAGGGGGCGCGCAATGAGCAGTTCTTC.

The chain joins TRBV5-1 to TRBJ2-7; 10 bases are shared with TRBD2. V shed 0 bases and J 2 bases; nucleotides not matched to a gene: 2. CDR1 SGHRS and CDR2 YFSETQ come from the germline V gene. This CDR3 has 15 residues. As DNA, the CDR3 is TGCGCCAGCAGCTTGGGCCTAGCGGGAGCCTACGAGCAGTACTTC. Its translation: CASSLGLAGAYEQYF.

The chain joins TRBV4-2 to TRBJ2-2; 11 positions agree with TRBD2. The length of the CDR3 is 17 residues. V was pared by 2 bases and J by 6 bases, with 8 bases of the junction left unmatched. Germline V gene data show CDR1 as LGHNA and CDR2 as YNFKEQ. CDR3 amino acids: CASSQHTSGRSAGELFF. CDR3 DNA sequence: TGTGCCAGCAGCCAACACACTAGCGGGAGATCAGCCGGGGAGCTGTTTTTT.

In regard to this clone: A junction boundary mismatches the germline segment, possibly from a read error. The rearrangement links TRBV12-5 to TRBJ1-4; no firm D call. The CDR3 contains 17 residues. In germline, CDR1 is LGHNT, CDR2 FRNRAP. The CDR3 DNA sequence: TGTGCTAGTGGTTTGGTACCTCGATCGGGAACTAAGGAAAAACTGTTTTTT. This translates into CASGLVPRSGTKEKLFF.

DNA of the CDR3: TGTGCCATCAGGTTACAGGGGGGGAACACTGAAGCTTTCTTT. Translating gives CAIRLQGGNTEAFF. V and J are TRBV10-3 and TRBJ1-1; TRBD1 matches 8 bases. The CDR3 length is 14 residues. V shed 6 bases and J 1 base; nucleotides not matched to a gene: 4. Germline V gene lookup returns CDR1 ENHRY and CDR2 SYGVKD.

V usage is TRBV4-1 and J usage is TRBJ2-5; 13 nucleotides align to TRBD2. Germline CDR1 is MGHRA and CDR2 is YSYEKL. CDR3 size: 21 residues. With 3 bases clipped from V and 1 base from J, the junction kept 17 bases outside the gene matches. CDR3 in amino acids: CASSQSGLAGESLSLQETQYF. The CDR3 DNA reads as TGCGCCAGCAGCCAGAGCGGACTAGCGGGAGAGTCCCTAAGTCTCCAAGAGACCCAGTACTTC.

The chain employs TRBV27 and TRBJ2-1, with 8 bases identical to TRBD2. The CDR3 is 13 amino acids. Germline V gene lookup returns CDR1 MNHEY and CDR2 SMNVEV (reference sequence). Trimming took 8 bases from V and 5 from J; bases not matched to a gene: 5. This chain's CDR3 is CASHRREDNEQFF. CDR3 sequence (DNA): TGTGCCAGCCATCGGCGGGAGGACAATGAGCAGTTCTTC.

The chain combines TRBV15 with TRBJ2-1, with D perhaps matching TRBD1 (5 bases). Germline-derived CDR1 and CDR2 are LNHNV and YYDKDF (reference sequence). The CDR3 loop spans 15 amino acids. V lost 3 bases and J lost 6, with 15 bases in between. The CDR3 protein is CATSSRWGPSNEQFF. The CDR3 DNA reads TGTGCCACCAGCAGTAGGTGGGGCCCAAGCAATGAGCAGTTCTTC. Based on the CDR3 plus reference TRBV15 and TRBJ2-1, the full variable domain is DAMVIQNPRYQVTQFGKPVTLSCSQTLNHNVMYWYQQKSSQAPKLLFHYYDKDFNNEADTPDNFQSRRPNTSFCFLDIRSPGLGDTAMYLCATSSRWGPSNEQFFGPGTRLTVL.

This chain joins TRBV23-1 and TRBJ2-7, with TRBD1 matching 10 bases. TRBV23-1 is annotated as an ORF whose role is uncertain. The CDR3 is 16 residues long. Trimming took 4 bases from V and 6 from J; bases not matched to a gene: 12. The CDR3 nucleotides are TGCGCCAGCAGTCCGCACCGACGGCGGACAGGGGGCGAGCAGTACTTC. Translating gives CASSPHRRRTGGEQYF.

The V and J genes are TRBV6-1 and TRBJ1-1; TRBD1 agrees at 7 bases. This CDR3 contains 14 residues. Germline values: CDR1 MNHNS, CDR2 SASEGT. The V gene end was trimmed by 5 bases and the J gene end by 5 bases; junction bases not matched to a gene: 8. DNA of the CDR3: TGTGCCAGCAGTCCCAGACAGGGAGTTACTGAAGCTTTCTTT. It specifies CASSPRQGVTEAFF.

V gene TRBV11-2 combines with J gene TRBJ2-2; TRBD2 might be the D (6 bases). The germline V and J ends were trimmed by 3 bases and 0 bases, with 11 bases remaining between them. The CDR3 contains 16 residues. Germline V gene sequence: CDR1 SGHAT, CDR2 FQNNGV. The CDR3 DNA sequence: TGTGCCAGCAGCTTGGGGGGTCTCTCGAACACCGGGGAGCTGTTTTTT. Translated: CASSLGGLSNTGELFF.

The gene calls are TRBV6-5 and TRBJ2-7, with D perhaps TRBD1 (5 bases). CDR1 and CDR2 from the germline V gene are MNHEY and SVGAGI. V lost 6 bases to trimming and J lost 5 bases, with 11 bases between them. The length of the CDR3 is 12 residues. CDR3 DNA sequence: TGTGCCAGCAGCCGTGACAGCCACGAGCAGTACTTC. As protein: CASSRDSHEQYF.

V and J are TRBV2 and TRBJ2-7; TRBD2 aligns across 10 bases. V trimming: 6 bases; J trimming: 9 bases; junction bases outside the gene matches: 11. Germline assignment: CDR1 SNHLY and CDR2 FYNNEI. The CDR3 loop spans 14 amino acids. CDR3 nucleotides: TGTGCCAGCAGAAAACTAGCGGGAAATCTTGGGCAGTACTTC. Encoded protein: CASRKLAGNLGQYF.

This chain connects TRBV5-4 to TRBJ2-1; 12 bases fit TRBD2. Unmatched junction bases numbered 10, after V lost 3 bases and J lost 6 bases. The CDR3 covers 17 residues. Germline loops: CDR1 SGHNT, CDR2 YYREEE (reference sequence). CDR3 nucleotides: TGTGCCAGCAGCTCAAAACGGACTAGCGGGAAGGGCAATGAGCAGTTCTTC. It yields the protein CASSSKRTSGKGNEQFF.

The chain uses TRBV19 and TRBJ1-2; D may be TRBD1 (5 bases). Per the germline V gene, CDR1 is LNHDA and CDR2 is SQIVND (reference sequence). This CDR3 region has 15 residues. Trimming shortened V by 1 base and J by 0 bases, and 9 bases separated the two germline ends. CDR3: CASSIVGQANYGYTF. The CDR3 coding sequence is TGTGCCAGTAGTATAGTGGGGCAGGCTAACTATGGCTACACCTTC. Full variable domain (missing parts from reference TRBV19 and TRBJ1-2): DGGITQSPKYLFRKEGQNVTLSCEQNLNHDAMYWYRQDPGQGLRLIYYSQIVNDFQKGDIAEGYSVSREKKESFPLTVTSAQKNPTAFYLCASSIVGQANYGYTFGSGTRLTVV.